What follows are 2 T cell receptor beta chains derived from one specimen sequenced in a study of sequential checkpoint blockade in melanoma. Here immunoSEQ multiplex PCR was the method, and the copy in TCRdb shows in-frame clones only, minus some. The sample records 7,500 to 8,500 clones, 23% being singletons. Treatment noted: randomized to nivolumab then ipilimumab (arm A) or the reverse (arm B). Sequenced here: tumor tissue (inferred from file names), sampled from a patient given nivolumab and ipilimumab in sequence. The receptors were sampled from a human donor with melanoma.

Note on this clone: X marks the residue encoded by a base that is unread or ambiguous. The V call is TRBV18, the J call TRBJ2-3; 8 nucleotides align to TRBD1. In germline, CDR1 is KGHSH, CDR2 LQKENI. V lost 3 bases and J lost 7; bases outside the gene matches: 12. There are 16 residues in the CDR3. As DNA, the CDR3 is TGTGCCAGCTCACCCCCGACAGGGGCTGTGGCARATACGCAGTATTTT. Amino acid sequence: CASSPPTGAVAXTQYF.

This clone was counted a few times. The rearrangement links TRBV18 to TRBJ2-1; D ambiguous. The CDR3 is 16 residues long. Germline CDR1 KGHSH, CDR2 LQKENI. Trimming cost V 0 bases and J 0 bases, with 9 bases left between them. For the CDR3, the DNA is TGTGCCAGCTCACCACCGGTAGCCTACTCCTACAATGAGCAGTTCTTC. It specifies CASSPPVAYSYNEQFF.